This TCR beta chain was retrieved from a study of Ad26.COV2.S vaccination and SARS-CoV-2 variants. About the study: In the study, Ad26.COV2.S was injected intramuscularly once, or twice 56 days apart.

CDR1 is SGHTA, CDR2 FQGNSA, per germline. The CDR3 length is 16 residues. Germline trimming cut 2 bases from V and 1 base from J; bases unmatched to any gene: 2. The table came from immunoSEQ multiplex PCR; TCRdb's copy has only in-frame clones and leaves some out. Seen here are 350,000 to 500,000 clones, roughly 90% observed once, and the top ten hold around 3.6%. Regarding treatment: some 19 received Ad26.COV2.S at low or high dose, single or two shots; about 5 received placebo; per-sample allocation not given. Specimen acquisition occurred on day 63 following the initial vaccine or placebo injection. Based in Boston, the donor was an adult of 18-55 years. Findings and caveats of the study: TCR breadth and depth estimates may have understated total T cell responses.

Comments on this clone: As yet, its antigen is unknown.

The V and J genes are TRBV7-2 and TRBJ2-2; 9 positions agree with TRBD2. The receptor was derived from a person between 18 and 59 years old who received the Ad26.COV2.S COVID-19 vaccine or a placebo. This material consisted of peripheral blood, taken in a trial of Ad26.COV2.S vaccine versus placebo. The CDR3 reads CASSLIAGVNTGELFF. CDR3 bases: TGTGCCAGCAGCTTAATAGCGGGGGTGAACACCGGGGAGCTGTTTTTT.